A single T cell receptor beta chain is shown here with its context. This sample is drawn from a study of shared T cell receptors in the human thymus. Losses at the gene ends were 0 bases for V and 5 bases for J; bases not matched to a gene: 6. Germline V gene sequence: CDR1 LNHNV, CDR2 YYDKDF (reference sequence). CDR3 size: 16 residues. Using immunoSEQ multiplex PCR, the repertoire was profiled, and TCRdb retains in-frame clones only, with some absent. This sample has 650,000 to 950,000 clones, with 75% to 90% found just once. Another study also made use of these data, one on human thymus T cells.

Sequenced: thymocytes. This clonotype was sampled from a girl under three years old with a congenital heart defect. The chain carries TRBV15 and TRBJ2-5; TRBD2 matches at 10 bases. This chain's CDR3 is CATSRDPSGGVETQYF. The CDR3 region has the DNA TGTGCCACCAGCAGAGATCCCAGCGGGGGGGTGGAGACCCAGTACTTC.